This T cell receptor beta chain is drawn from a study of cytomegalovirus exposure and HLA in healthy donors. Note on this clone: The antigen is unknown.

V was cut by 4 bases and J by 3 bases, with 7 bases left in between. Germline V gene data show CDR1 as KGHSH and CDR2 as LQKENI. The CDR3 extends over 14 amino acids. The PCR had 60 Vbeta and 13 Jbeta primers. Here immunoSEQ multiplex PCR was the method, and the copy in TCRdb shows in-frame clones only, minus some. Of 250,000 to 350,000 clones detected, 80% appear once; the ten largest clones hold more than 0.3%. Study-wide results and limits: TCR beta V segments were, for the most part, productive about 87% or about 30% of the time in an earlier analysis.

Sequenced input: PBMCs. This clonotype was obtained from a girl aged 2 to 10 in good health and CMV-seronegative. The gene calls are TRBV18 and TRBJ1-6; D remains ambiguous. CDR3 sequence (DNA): TGTGCCAGCTCACGGGAGGGCTATAATTCACCCCTCCACTTT. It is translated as CASSREGYNSPLHF.